A single sample is the source of the 5 T cell receptor beta chains below, sequenced in a study of T cell repertoires in cytomegalovirus infection. Each CDR3 protein is one row after TCRdb ran MiXCR on the reads. The data hold approximately 250,000 distinct CDR3 sequences, with roughly 6.5% observed a single time. Sequenced input: PBMCs. The receptors stem from a human donor in good health (CMV status not recorded). Some clones in this sample may be carry-over from other donors' samples.

Ten or more counts support this clonotype. The chain has TRBV7-8 and TRBJ1-6; 9 bases map to TRBD1. Trimming took 3 bases from V and 8 from J; bases not matched to a gene: 5. Germline CDR1 is SGHVS and CDR2 is FQNEAQ. CDR3 length equals 15 residues. The CDR3 protein is CASSLLDRGDSPLHF. In DNA form, the CDR3 reads TGTGCCAGCAGCTTGTTAGACAGGGGGGATTCACCCCTCCACTTT.

The V and J genes are TRBV7-9 and TRBJ2-3; D remains ambiguous. The CDR3 length is 16 residues. Trimming pared 4 bases from V and 0 bases from J, leaving 14 bases between. Germline V lookup: CDR1 SEHNR, CDR2 FQNEAQ (reference sequence). The CDR3 is CASSSLRGASTDTQYF. CDR3 bases: TGTGCCAGCAGCTCCCTTCGAGGTGCTAGCACAGATACGCAGTATTTT.

In its sample, this clonotype was seen many times. The chain uses TRBV20-1 and TRBJ2-5, with D uncertain. Between the trimmed V and J ends, which lost 6 bases and 7 bases, there was a span of 15 bases. The CDR3 has 12 residues. Germline V CDR1 and CDR2: DFQATT, SNEGSKA (reference sequence). The CDR3 sequence is CSASSRLRTQYF. In nucleotides, the CDR3 is TGCAGTGCCAGCTCCAGGTTGCGGACCCAGTACTTC.

At least ten counts were recorded for this clonotype. The V call is TRBV14, the J call TRBJ2-3, with TRBD2 as a possible D gene (6 bases). CDR3 size: 16 residues. Looked up from germline, CDR1 is SGHDN and CDR2 is FVKESK. V shed 0 bases and J shed 2 bases, with 12 bases lying between them. DNA for the CDR3: TGTGCCAGCAGCCAAGACTCGCGGGGACTCACAGATACGCAGTATTTT. Its protein is CASSQDSRGLTDTQYF.

The chain has TRBV29-1 and TRBJ1-2; TRBD1 is a possible D gene (5 bases). Looked up from germline, CDR1 is SQVTM and CDR2 is ANQGSEA. The ends were cut back, 8 bases at V and 4 bases at J, with 17 bases in the middle. The CDR3 consists of 13 residues. In DNA, the CDR3 is TGCAGCTACTCACTGCCGGGACTCTATGGCTACACCTTC. Its translation is CSYSLPGLYGYTF. Based on the CDR3 plus reference TRBV29-1 and TRBJ1-2, the full variable domain is SAVISQKPSRDICQRGTSLTIQCQVDSQVTMMFWYRQQPGQSLTLIATANQGSEATYESGFVIDKFPISRPNLTFSTLTVSNMSPEDSSIYLCSYSLPGLYGYTFGSGTRLTVV.